The subject of this entry is one T cell receptor beta chain. At one end the junction does not follow the germline gene, possibly because of a read error. This sample was taken from a study of Ad26.COV2.S vaccination and SARS-CoV-2 variants. Study background: Enrolled in COV1001, the donor was in the Ad26.COV2.S trial arm, which received the vaccine.

Looked up from germline, CDR1 is SEHNR and CDR2 is FQNEAQ (reference sequence). The CDR3 sequence is 13 residues long. Libraries were prepared by immunoSEQ multiplex PCR; TCRdb keeps only in-frame clonotypes and omits some of them. The sample includes about 260,000 clones, around 88% of them seen just once. The treatment was: about 20 received Ad26.COV2.S at low or high dose, single or two shots; several received placebo; per-sample allocation not given. Day 63 after the first vaccine or placebo injection was the time point for sampling. Donation came from an adult in Boston who was aged 18-55 years.

Sequencing used peripheral blood, obtained in a trial of Ad26.COV2.S vaccine versus placebo. This receptor was taken from a person between 18 and 65 years old who received the Ad26.COV2.S COVID-19 vaccine or a placebo. The V gene is TRBV7-9, the J gene TRBJ1-5, with 7 bases aligning to TRBD1. In DNA, the CDR3 is TGTGCCAGCAGCTTGGAAGACAGGGCCCCCCTGCATTTT. Translating it yields CASSLEDRAPLHF. Looking up the rest from reference TRBV7-9 and TRBJ1-5 gives the full variable domain: DTGVSQNPRHKITKRGQNVTFRCDPISEHNRLYWYRQTLGQGPEFLTYFQNEAQLEKSRLLSDRFSAERPKGSFSTLEIQRTEQGDSAMYLCASSLEDRAPLHFGDGTRLSIL.